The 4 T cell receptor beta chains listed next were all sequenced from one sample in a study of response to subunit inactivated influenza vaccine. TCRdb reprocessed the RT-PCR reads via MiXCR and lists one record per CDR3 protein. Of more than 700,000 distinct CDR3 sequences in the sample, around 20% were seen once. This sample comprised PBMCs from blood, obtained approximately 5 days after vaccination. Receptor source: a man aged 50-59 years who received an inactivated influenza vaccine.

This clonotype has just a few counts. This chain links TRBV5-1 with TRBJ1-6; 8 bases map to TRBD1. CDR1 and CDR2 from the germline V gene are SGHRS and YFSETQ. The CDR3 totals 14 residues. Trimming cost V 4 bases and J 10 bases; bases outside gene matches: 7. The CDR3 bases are TGCGCCAGCAGCGATGGACAGGGACCGTCACCCCTCCACTTT. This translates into CASSDGQGPSPLHF. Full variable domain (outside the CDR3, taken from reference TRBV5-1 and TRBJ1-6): KAGVTQTPRYLIKTRGQQVTLSCSPISGHRSVSWYQQTPGQGLQFLFEYFSETQRNKGNFPGRFSGRQFSNSRSEMNVSTLELGDSALYLCASSDGQGPSPLHFGNGTRLTVT.

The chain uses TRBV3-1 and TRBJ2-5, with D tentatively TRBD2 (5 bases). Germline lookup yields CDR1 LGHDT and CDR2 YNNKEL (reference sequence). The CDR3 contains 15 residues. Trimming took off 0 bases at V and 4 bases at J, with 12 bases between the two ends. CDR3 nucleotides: TGTGCCAGCAGCCAAGAGACTACCCTCAGAGAGACCCAGTACTTC. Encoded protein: CASSQETTLRETQYF.

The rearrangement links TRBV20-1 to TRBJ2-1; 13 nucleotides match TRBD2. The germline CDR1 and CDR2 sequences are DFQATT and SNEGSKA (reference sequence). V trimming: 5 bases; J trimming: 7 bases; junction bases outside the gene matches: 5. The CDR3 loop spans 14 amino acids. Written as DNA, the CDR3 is TGCAGTGCTGGAGGACTAGCGGGAGTTAATGAGCAGTTCTTC. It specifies CSAGGLAGVNEQFF.

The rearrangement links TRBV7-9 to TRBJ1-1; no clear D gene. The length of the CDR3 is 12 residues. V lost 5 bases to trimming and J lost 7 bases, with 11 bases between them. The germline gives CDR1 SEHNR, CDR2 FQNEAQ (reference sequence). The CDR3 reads CASSRGRIEAFF. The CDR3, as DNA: TGTGCCAGCAGCCGTGGAAGGATTGAAGCTTTCTTT.